This T cell receptor beta chain was profiled in a study of cytomegalovirus exposure and HLA in healthy donors. Only in-frame clones appear in the TCRdb table, and some are missing; sequencing was by immunoSEQ multiplex PCR. Among 190,000 or so clones listed, 80% to 90% were seen once. Germline values: CDR1 SGHVS, CDR2 FQNEAQ. This CDR3 spans 16 amino acids. Trimming stripped 2 bases from V and 1 base from J, with 14 bases between. This receptor was taken from a woman aged 25 to 45 in good health and CMV-seropositive. This chain connects TRBV7-8 to TRBJ1-2; D possibly corresponds to TRBD1 (5 bases). The specimen was PBMCs. DNA of the CDR3: TGTGCCAGCAGCTTATCGGGGGTATGGAATAACTATGGCTACACCTTC. It is translated as CASSLSGVWNNYGYTF.